Below are 12 T cell receptor beta chains sequenced from a single sample in a study of identical twins. TCRdb ran MiXCR on the 5' RACE reads and lists one entry per CDR3 protein. Of about 690,000 distinct CDR3 sequences listed, 5.5% to 6.5% are singletons. The specimen sequenced was naive T cells sorted from blood. These receptors were taken from a man younger than 35 in good health.

To note about this clonotype: A much larger clone sits a single nucleotide away, making a read error possible. The chain combines TRBV7-9 with TRBJ2-7; 10 bases fit TRBD2. Trimming cost V 5 bases and J 4 bases; bases outside gene matches: 11. This CDR3 comprises 16 residues. Germline values: CDR1 SEHNR, CDR2 FQNEAQ (reference sequence). CDR3 amino acids: CASSPGVLAGLYEQYF. CDR3 nucleotide sequence: TGTGCCAGCAGCCCAGGGGTACTAGCGGGATTATACGAGCAGTACTTC.

This clonotype was recorded many times. This chain links TRBV7-2 with TRBJ2-5; TRBD2 is a possible D gene (6 bases). V was cut by 5 bases and J by 7 bases, with 17 bases left in between. Germline lookup yields CDR1 SGHTA and CDR2 FQGNSA. This CDR3 is built from 14 residues. CDR3: CASSGTGKVGTQYF. The CDR3 coding sequence is TGTGCCAGCAGCGGGACTGGAAAAGTAGGGACCCAGTACTTC.

This clonotype was seen ten or more times. This chain uses TRBV9 with TRBJ2-7, with 7 bases lining up with TRBD2. The CDR3 runs 14 residues. Looked up from germline, CDR1 is SGDLS and CDR2 is YYNGEE. After removal of 2 bases from V and 3 bases from J, the junction contained 5 bases not matched to a gene. In DNA, the CDR3 is TGTGCCAGCAGCGTTTTTGCTAGCGGCTACGAGCAGTACTTC. Residues: CASSVFASGYEQYF.

In this sample, this clonotype turned up many times. V and J are TRBV15 and TRBJ2-2, with a weak D call TRBD1 (6 bases). Germline-derived CDR1 and CDR2 are LNHNV and YYDKDF (reference sequence). The CDR3 is 17 residues long. The V end lost 1 base, the J end lost 5 bases, and 17 bases lay between the germline ends. The CDR3 loop reads CATSRGGQGRWTGELFF. In nucleotides, the CDR3 is TGTGCCACCAGCAGAGGGGGGCAGGGGAGATGGACCGGGGAGCTGTTTTTT.

V usage is TRBV10-3 and J usage is TRBJ2-2, with a possible D match to TRBD1 (6 bases). Germline CDR1 reads ENHRY; CDR2 reads SYGVKD. V lost 8 bases and J 4 bases, leaving 11 bases between the germline ends. This CDR3 has 13 amino acids. CDR3 region: CAIRQGRTGELFF. The CDR3 nucleotides read TGTGCCATCCGGCAGGGGCGCACCGGGGAGCTGTTTTTT.

This clonotype was counted only a few times. The J gene is TRBJ1-5, the V gene TRBV20-1, with 7 bases lining up with TRBD1. The CDR3 covers 13 residues. Unmatched junction bases numbered 4, after V lost 5 bases and J lost 3 bases. Germline values: CDR1 DFQATT, CDR2 SNEGSKA (reference sequence). The CDR3 coding sequence is TGCAGTGCTCGGACAGGATTCAATCAGCCCCAGCATTTT. Translated, it gives CSARTGFNQPQHF.

This clonotype occurred a few times. The chain employs TRBV20-1 and TRBJ2-7, with 8 nucleotides matching TRBD1. The trim removed 0 bases at V and 2 bases at J, leaving 3 bases unmatched. Germline-derived CDR1 and CDR2 are DFQATT and SNEGSKA (reference sequence). The CDR3 spans 14 residues. CDR3 region: CSARDETGAYEQYF. The CDR3 DNA is TGCAGTGCTAGAGATGAGACAGGGGCCTACGAGCAGTACTTC.

This clonotype was seen only a few times. This chain links TRBV5-1 with TRBJ2-2, with TRBD1 matching 9 bases. Germline lookup yields CDR1 SGHRS and CDR2 YFSETQ. V shed 9 bases and J 3 bases; nucleotides not matched to a gene: 6. CDR3 length equals 14 residues. The CDR3 DNA sequence: TGCGCCACCTCCTGGACAGGGGACACCGGGGAGCTGTTTTTT. Translation gives CATSWTGDTGELFF.

This clonotype was seen more than once but under ten times. This chain's CDR3 is CASSQRPSGELFF. In DNA, the CDR3 is TGCGCCAGCAGCCAGAGACCCTCCGGGGAGCTGTTTTTT. The chain couples TRBV4-3 to TRBJ2-2, with D hard to call. CDR1 and CDR2 from the germline V gene are LGHNA and YSLEER. The CDR3 has 13 residues. The V gene lost 3 bases and the J gene lost 6 bases, with 8 bases spanning the gap.

This clonotype was counted between two and nine times. The chain joins TRBV20-1 to TRBJ1-1, with TRBD1 as a possible D gene (6 bases). V lost 0 bases to trimming and J lost 1 base, with 9 bases between them. Per germline, CDR1 DFQATT and CDR2 SNEGSKA (reference sequence). The CDR3 is made up of 14 amino acids. CDR3 loop: CSAREARGNTEAFF. CDR3 DNA: TGCAGTGCTAGAGAGGCCAGGGGGAACACTGAAGCTTTCTTT.

This clonotype was detected only a few times. The chain is built from TRBV27 and TRBJ2-1, with 10 bases aligning to TRBD2. Germline V gene sequence: CDR1 MNHEY, CDR2 SMNVEV (reference sequence). The CDR3 length is 16 residues. V lost 6 bases, J lost 6 bases, and 11 bases stayed unmatched. CDR3 bases: TGTGCCAGCAGCCACAATCCTAGCGGGAGACGCAATGAGCAGTTCTTC. As protein: CASSHNPSGRRNEQFF.

The rearrangement uses TRBV25-1 and TRBJ2-1, with D perhaps matching TRBD2 (5 bases). The CDR3 length is 13 residues. The germline V gene encodes CDR1 MGHDK and CDR2 SYGVNS. V was clipped by 7 bases and J by 6 bases, with 13 bases between them. The CDR3 here is CASTRAGGNEQFF. Written as DNA, the CDR3 is TGTGCCAGCACTCGGGCGGGTGGCAATGAGCAGTTCTTC.